A selection of T cell receptor beta chains follows, all from one sample in a study of T cells expressing NK-cell markers. TCRdb re-called the 5' RACE reads and shows each CDR3 protein once, DNA omitted. The repertoire shows about 380,000 distinct CDR3 sequences; the top ten hold roughly 5.5%. Sequenced material: blood T cells: a sorted CD56 or NKG2C T cell subset, CD4+ or CD8+ T cells, or bulk PBMC T cells (not recorded which). All receptors derive from a man aged 18 to 69 in good health. Each CDR3 is given with its conserved first and last residue.

j_call v_call cdr3_aa
TRBJ1-6 TRBV6-5 CASSLGTGGTNSPLHF
TRBJ2-6 TRBV19 CATRGGQFDSGANVLTF
TRBJ2-7 TRBV28 CASSAFRGDEQYF
TRBJ2-2 TRBV11-2 CASRSILRGRGSGELFF
TRBJ1-6 TRBV12-3/TRBV12-4 CASSLRGVRNSPLHF
TRBJ2-5 TRBV20-1 CSARKTQGKETQYF
TRBJ2-3 TRBV7-2 CASSSRRQGTDTQYF
TRBJ2-2 TRBV6-1 CATLAGANTGELFF
TRBJ2-4 TRBV2 CASRTEGLAGGGKAKNIQYF
TRBJ2-3 TRBV11-2 CASSLVGRGEADTQYF
TRBJ2-7 TRBV6-2/TRBV6-3 CASSYGGQGTYEQYF
TRBJ2-1 TRBV19 CASSGGNYNEQFF
TRBJ2-4 TRBV12-3/TRBV12-4 CASSPILNIQYF
TRBJ2-3 TRBV7-3 CASSDGHGTDTQYF
TRBJ2-5 TRBV15 CATSRTSYETQYF
TRBJ2-3 TRBV5-1 CASSLGRGDTQYF
TRBJ2-5 TRBV18 CASSPPGGRKETQYF
TRBJ1-1 TRBV7-9 CASSSRTGKRNTEAFF
TRBJ2-7 TRBV6-2/TRBV6-3 CASSWNQKTYEQYF
TRBJ1-3 TRBV20-1 CSAERGSGNTIYF
TRBJ2-1 TRBV10-1 CASSEGRLAGGLSQFF
TRBJ2-5 TRBV12-3/TRBV12-4 CASSFGPGWQETQYF
TRBJ2-2 TRBV5-1 CASSPVYLTGELFF
TRBJ2-5 TRBV6-5 CASSYEGTAQETQYF
TRBJ1-4 TRBV6-1 CASRQRAFENEKLFF
TRBJ2-7 TRBV14 CASIKLIGGTTYEQYF
TRBJ1-2 TRBV12-3/TRBV12-4 CASSLKGTYGYTF
TRBJ2-3 TRBV7-9 CASSLMGQGGTDTQYF
TRBJ2-6 TRBV12-3/TRBV12-4 CASRRIPGQGVSGANVLTF
TRBJ2-1 TRBV5-8 CASSHARLSSSYNEQFF
TRBJ1-1 TRBV11-3 CASSLGDRARDTEAFF
TRBJ1-6 TRBV6-1 CASGEGINSPLHF
TRBJ2-4 TRBV3-1 CASSHDTIAKNIQYF
TRBJ2-5 TRBV11-2 CASSPRLAGGRKETQYF
TRBJ2-6 TRBV9 CASSSHGVSGANVLTF
TRBJ2-2 TRBV18 CASSPMVGLAANTGELFF
TRBJ2-3 TRBV12-3/TRBV12-4 CASSLVTGGLAGFTDTQYF
TRBJ2-1 TRBV24-1 CATSDWTPGNYNEQFF
TRBJ2-1 TRBV5-4 CASSVDGTGLNEQFF
TRBJ2-1 TRBV5-1 CASSWGTSGGRSDEQFF
TRBJ1-2 TRBV25-1 CASSETRLTGGSGYTF
TRBJ1-4 TRBV6-5 CASSYGQGEGKLFF
TRBJ2-3 TRBV7-2 CASSLQRGGTQYF
TRBJ2-5 TRBV30 CAWSLYYQETQYF
TRBJ2-7 TRBV3-1 CASSSRIGLAGYYEQYF
TRBJ1-1 TRBV12-3/TRBV12-4 CASSFFYRGVIMNTEAFF
TRBJ2-2 TRBV4-2 CASSRRRRDDGDTGELFF
TRBJ2-5 TRBV2 CASSAGTGETQYF
TRBJ1-4 TRBV18 CASSPILLARGAGEKLFF
TRBJ2-7 TRBV6-1 CASSEIGGGALEQYF
TRBJ2-5 TRBV7-2 CASSRGLLYQETQYF
TRBJ2-3 TRBV3-1 CASSLLASPAHTQYF
TRBJ1-5 TRBV7-2 CASSSQSGKYSNQPQHF
TRBJ2-3 TRBV18 CASSRAQGKWDTQYF
TRBJ2-7 TRBV2 CASTSTATYEQYF
TRBJ1-6 TRBV20-1 CSARTGGDNSPLHF
TRBJ1-4 TRBV5-4 CASSLAAGINEKLFF